This T cell receptor beta chain is drawn from a study of CD4 T cells in relation to SARS-CoV-2 and coronaviruses. For the study at large: The restricting HLA molecule for shared crossreactive spike epitopes was mapped.

Before the COVID-19 pandemic, during about 2010-2019, CD4+ T cells were taken from unexposed donors. Study-wide findings and caveats: No donor gave both pre-pandemic and post-infection samples.

As concerns this clone: Its antigen remains unidentified.

The protocol was immunoSEQ multiplex PCR, while the TCRdb copy is restricted to in-frame clones and leaves out a portion. The table lists around 65,000 clones, about 90% of them singletons, with around 1.7% in the top ten. Trimming left V 0 bases short and J 4 bases short, with 10 bases between. CDR3 size: 15 residues. Looked up from germline, CDR1 is MRHNA and CDR2 is SNTAGT. The sample taken for sequencing was memory CD4+ T cells from PBMCs. The receptor comes from a human donor in good health. The genes are TRBV6-4 and TRBJ2-1; a possible D gene is TRBD1 (5 bases). This CDR3 reads CASSDSATDYNEQFF. DNA for the CDR3: TGTGCCAGCAGTGACTCGGCGACAGATTACAATGAGCAGTTCTTC.